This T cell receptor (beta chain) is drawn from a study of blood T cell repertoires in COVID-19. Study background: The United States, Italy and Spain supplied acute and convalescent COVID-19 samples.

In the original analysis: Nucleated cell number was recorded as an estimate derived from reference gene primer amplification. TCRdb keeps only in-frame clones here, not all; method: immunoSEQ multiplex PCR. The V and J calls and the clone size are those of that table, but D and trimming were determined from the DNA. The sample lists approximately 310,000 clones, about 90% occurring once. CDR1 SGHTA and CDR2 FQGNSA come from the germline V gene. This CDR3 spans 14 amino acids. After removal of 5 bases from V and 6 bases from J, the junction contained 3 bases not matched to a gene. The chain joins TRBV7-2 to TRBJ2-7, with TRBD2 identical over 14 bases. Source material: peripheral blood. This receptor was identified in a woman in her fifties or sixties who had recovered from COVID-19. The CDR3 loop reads CASSPGLAGAEQYF. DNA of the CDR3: TGTGCCAGCAGCCCGGGACTAGCGGGAGCCGAGCAGTACTTC.